The rows below give T cell receptor beta chains drawn from one sample of a study of blood T cell repertoires in COVID-19. Only in-frame clones appear in the TCRdb table, and some are missing; sequencing was by immunoSEQ multiplex PCR. The sample includes some 77,000 clones, about four fifths of them seen just once. Source material: peripheral blood. Receptors were obtained from a woman between 65 and 79 years old with acute or convalescent COVID-19. Both conserved end residues are part of each CDR3. Fields, in order: V gene, clone size, D gene, J gene, CDR3 protein, CDR3 DNA. A D gene is named only where the DNA matches it firmly. Clone size is stated in some rows and not others, as once, few, many or a class when expanded.

V gene: TRBV3-1/TRBV3-2; clone size: -; D gene: TRBD1; J gene: TRBJ2-6; CDR3 protein: CASVRTGTGANVLTF; CDR3 DNA: TGTGCCAGCGTACGGACAGGGACTGGGGCCAACGTCCTGACTTTC
V gene: TRBV7-9; clone size: -; D gene: -; J gene: TRBJ1-1; CDR3 protein: CASGRPDSLNTEAFF; CDR3 DNA: TGTGCCAGCGGCCGACCGGACAGTTTGAACACTGAAGCTTTCTTT
V gene: TRBV5-1; clone size: -; D gene: TRBD2; J gene: TRBJ2-3; CDR3 protein: CASSLQRDLSTDTQYF; CDR3 DNA: TGCGCCAGCAGCTTGCAGCGGGACCTAAGCACAGATACGCAGTATTTT
V gene: TRBV29-1; clone size: -; D gene: TRBD2; J gene: TRBJ2-3; CDR3 protein: CSVEDRGASGITDTQYF; CDR3 DNA: TGCAGCGTTGAAGATCGGGGGGCTAGCGGGATTACAGATACGCAGTATTTT
V gene: TRBV14; clone size: few; D gene: TRBD1; J gene: TRBJ1-1; CDR3 protein: CASSQVAGGRRTEAFF; CDR3 DNA: TGTGCCAGCAGCCAAGTGGCAGGGGGGAGGAGAACTGAAGCTTTCTTT
V gene: TRBV4-1; clone size: -; D gene: TRBD2; J gene: TRBJ2-7; CDR3 protein: CASSQELAGYEQYF; CDR3 DNA: TGCGCCAGCAGCCAGGAACTAGCGGGCTACGAGCAGTACTTC
V gene: TRBV19; clone size: -; D gene: TRBD1; J gene: TRBJ1-2; CDR3 protein: CASSAPDRANYGYTF; CDR3 DNA: TGTGCCAGTAGTGCCCCGGACAGGGCGAACTATGGCTACACCTTC
V gene: TRBV9; clone size: -; D gene: -; J gene: TRBJ2-7; CDR3 protein: CASSLDTTVTPYEQYF; CDR3 DNA: TGTGCCAGCAGCCTTGATACGACAGTTACTCCCTACGAGCAGTACTTC
V gene: TRBV28; clone size: -; D gene: TRBD1; J gene: TRBJ1-5; CDR3 protein: CASRLAPTGGVWYSNQPQHF; CDR3 DNA: TGTGCCAGCAGATTGGCCCCGACAGGGGGCGTTTGGTATAGCAATCAGCCCCAGCATTTT
V gene: TRBV28; clone size: -; D gene: -; J gene: TRBJ1-4; CDR3 protein: CASILGVLHFEKLFF; CDR3 DNA: TGTGCCAGCATCTTAGGGGTCCTGCATTTTGAAAAACTGTTTTTT
V gene: TRBV27; clone size: once; D gene: TRBD1; J gene: TRBJ1-1; CDR3 protein: CASSYGQGGWNTEAFF; CDR3 DNA: TGTGCCAGCAGTTACGGACAGGGGGGATGGAACACTGAAGCTTTCTTT
V gene: TRBV14; clone size: -; D gene: TRBD2; J gene: TRBJ2-4; CDR3 protein: CASSRTSGVRGGGNIQYF; CDR3 DNA: TGTGCCAGCAGCCGGACTAGCGGGGTCCGGGGGGGAGGAAACATTCAGTACTTC
V gene: TRBV7-9; clone size: -; D gene: TRBD1; J gene: TRBJ1-2; CDR3 protein: CASSRTGGATGYTF; CDR3 DNA: TGTGCCAGCAGCAGGACAGGGGGCGCGACCGGCTACACCTTC
V gene: TRBV28; clone size: few; D gene: -; J gene: TRBJ2-7; CDR3 protein: CASGQPGGHYEQYF; CDR3 DNA: TGTGCCAGCGGTCAACCGGGGGGCCACTACGAGCAGTACTTC
V gene: TRBV28; clone size: -; D gene: -; J gene: TRBJ2-7; CDR3 protein: CASSFGQISYEQYF; CDR3 DNA: TGTGCCAGCAGTTTCGGACAGATCTCCTACGAGCAGTACTTC
V gene: TRBV5-1; clone size: few; D gene: -; J gene: TRBJ2-1; CDR3 protein: CASSLSIQSYNEQFF; CDR3 DNA: TGCGCCAGCAGCTTGTCTATACAGTCCTACAATGAGCAGTTCTTC
V gene: TRBV5-1; clone size: -; D gene: -; J gene: TRBJ2-7; CDR3 protein: CASSGGPNGYEQYF; CDR3 DNA: TGCGCCAGCAGCGGGGGCCCTAACGGCTACGAGCAGTACTTC
V gene: TRBV10-3; clone size: -; D gene: TRBD2; J gene: TRBJ2-1; CDR3 protein: CAIRRTSGPNNEQFF; CDR3 DNA: TGTGCCATCAGAAGGACTAGCGGGCCAAACAATGAGCAGTTCTTC
V gene: TRBV5-1; clone size: -; D gene: TRBD2; J gene: TRBJ2-2; CDR3 protein: CASSPGLVRTGELFF; CDR3 DNA: TGCGCCAGCAGCCCAGGACTAGTACGCACCGGGGAGCTGTTTTTT
V gene: TRBV28; clone size: -; D gene: TRBD1; J gene: TRBJ2-2; CDR3 protein: CASSSIRDRNTGELFF; CDR3 DNA: TGTGCCAGCAGTTCGATCCGGGACAGGAACACCGGGGAGCTGTTTTTT
V gene: TRBV6-6; clone size: few; D gene: -; J gene: TRBJ1-2; CDR3 protein: CASSQGRLYGYTF; CDR3 DNA: TGTGCCAGCAGTCAAGGCAGACTATATGGCTACACCTTC
V gene: TRBV11-2; clone size: -; D gene: TRBD2; J gene: TRBJ2-1; CDR3 protein: CASSFTAGSYNEQFF; CDR3 DNA: TGTGCCAGCAGCTTCACAGCGGGGTCCTACAATGAGCAGTTCTTC
V gene: TRBV23-1; clone size: -; D gene: -; J gene: TRBJ2-5; CDR3 protein: CASSQSKGEREQETQYF; CDR3 DNA: TGCGCCAGCAGTCAATCGAAAGGGGAAAGGGAACAAGAGACCCAGTACTTC
V gene: TRBV19; clone size: -; D gene: -; J gene: TRBJ2-2; CDR3 protein: CASSIRGTGELFF; CDR3 DNA: TGTGCCAGTAGTATTCGGGGTACCGGGGAGCTGTTTTTT
V gene: TRBV24-1; clone size: -; D gene: -; J gene: TRBJ2-3; CDR3 protein: CATSESGTPPVQYF; CDR3 DNA: TGTGCCACCAGTGAATCGGGGACACCCCCTGTGCAGTATTTT
V gene: TRBV10-1; clone size: -; D gene: TRBD1; J gene: TRBJ2-3; CDR3 protein: CASSDPGQGSSDTQYF; CDR3 DNA: TGCGCCAGCAGTGACCCCGGACAGGGATCATCAGATACGCAGTATTTT
V gene: TRBV18; clone size: -; D gene: -; J gene: TRBJ1-6; CDR3 protein: CASSPPPQGGPLHF; CDR3 DNA: TGTGCCAGCTCACCACCTCCGCAGGGAGGACCCCTCCACTTT
V gene: TRBV7-6; clone size: -; D gene: -; J gene: TRBJ2-7; CDR3 protein: CASSLASDYEQYF; CDR3 DNA: TGTGCCAGCAGCTTAGCTTCAGACTACGAGCAGTACTTC
V gene: TRBV7-9; clone size: -; D gene: TRBD2; J gene: TRBJ2-3; CDR3 protein: CASSVRTPGLAHTDTQYF; CDR3 DNA: TGTGCCAGCAGTGTCCGAACGCCGGGACTAGCGCACACAGATACGCAGTATTTT
V gene: TRBV15; clone size: -; D gene: TRBD2; J gene: TRBJ2-3; CDR3 protein: CATSRVRTSGRTDTQYF; CDR3 DNA: TGTGCCACCAGCAGAGTTAGGACTAGCGGGAGAACAGATACGCAGTATTTT
V gene: TRBV6-1; clone size: -; D gene: TRBD1; J gene: TRBJ2-7; CDR3 protein: CASSEGTGGFYEQYF; CDR3 DNA: TGTGCCAGCAGTGAAGGGACAGGGGGCTTCTACGAGCAGTACTTC
V gene: TRBV11-2; clone size: once; D gene: TRBD1; J gene: TRBJ1-5; CDR3 protein: CASSLRGHYSNQPQHF; CDR3 DNA: TGTGCCAGCAGCTTAAGGGGGCACTATAGCAATCAGCCCCAGCATTTT
V gene: TRBV11-3; clone size: -; D gene: -; J gene: TRBJ2-2; CDR3 protein: CASSFPGGELFF; CDR3 DNA: TGTGCCAGCAGCTTCCCGGGGGGGGAGCTGTTTTTT
V gene: TRBV28; clone size: -; D gene: -; J gene: TRBJ2-3; CDR3 protein: CASSPAGTDTQYF; CDR3 DNA: TGTGCCAGCAGTCCCGCGGGGACAGATACGCAGTATTTT
V gene: TRBV10-3; clone size: -; D gene: -; J gene: TRBJ1-4; CDR3 protein: CAISGPGANEKLFF; CDR3 DNA: TGTGCCATCAGTGGACCGGGGGCTAATGAAAAACTGTTTTTT
V gene: TRBV11-1; clone size: -; D gene: -; J gene: TRBJ2-3; CDR3 protein: CASSLHPGTDTQYF; CDR3 DNA: TGTGCCAGCAGCTTACACCCAGGCACAGATACGCAGTATTTT
V gene: TRBV3-1/TRBV3-2; clone size: -; D gene: -; J gene: TRBJ2-1; CDR3 protein: CASSKGRKSNEQFF; CDR3 DNA: TGTGCCAGCAGCAAAGGGAGGAAGAGCAATGAGCAGTTCTTC
V gene: TRBV5-1; clone size: -; D gene: TRBD1; J gene: TRBJ1-5; CDR3 protein: CASPRAGGQPQHF; CDR3 DNA: TGCGCCAGCCCGAGGGCAGGGGGGCAGCCCCAGCATTTT
V gene: TRBV6-2/TRBV6-3; clone size: -; D gene: -; J gene: TRBJ2-3; CDR3 protein: CASSLWRNTDTQYF; CDR3 DNA: TGTGCCAGCAGCCTTTGGCGGAACACAGATACGCAGTATTTT
V gene: TRBV28; clone size: -; D gene: TRBD1; J gene: TRBJ1-2; CDR3 protein: CASTSYGQGNYGYTF; CDR3 DNA: TGTGCCAGCACTAGTTATGGACAGGGCAACTATGGCTACACCTTC
V gene: TRBV2; clone size: -; D gene: TRBD1; J gene: TRBJ1-1; CDR3 protein: CASTRDRGLNEAFF; CDR3 DNA: TGTGCCAGCACTCGGGACAGGGGGCTGAATGAAGCTTTCTTT
V gene: TRBV18; clone size: -; D gene: -; J gene: TRBJ1-5; CDR3 protein: CASRRDSGQPQHF; CDR3 DNA: TGTGCCAGCCGGAGGGATTCAGGCCAGCCCCAGCATTTT
V gene: TRBV6-5; clone size: -; D gene: -; J gene: TRBJ1-1; CDR3 protein: CASFTGRMNTEAFF; CDR3 DNA: TGTGCCAGCTTTACAGGCCGTATGAACACTGAAGCTTTCTTT
V gene: TRBV11-2; clone size: -; D gene: -; J gene: TRBJ1-1; CDR3 protein: CASSLGEYTGGTEAFF; CDR3 DNA: TGTGCCAGCAGCTTAGGGGAGTATACGGGAGGGACTGAAGCTTTCTTT
V gene: TRBV3-1/TRBV3-2; clone size: -; D gene: -; J gene: TRBJ1-2; CDR3 protein: CASSPTGKGYGYTF; CDR3 DNA: TGTGCCAGCAGCCCCACAGGGAAGGGATATGGCTACACCTTC
V gene: TRBV5-3; clone size: -; D gene: TRBD1; J gene: TRBJ1-6; CDR3 protein: CARRTDPGTVNSPLHF; CDR3 DNA: TGTGCCAGAAGGACCGACCCTGGGACAGTTAATTCACCCCTCCACTTT
V gene: TRBV27; clone size: -; D gene: -; J gene: TRBJ1-5; CDR3 protein: CASSHTVNNQPQHF; CDR3 DNA: TGTGCCAGCAGCCACACAGTAAACAATCAGCCCCAGCATTTT
V gene: TRBV5-1; clone size: -; D gene: TRBD1; J gene: TRBJ2-7; CDR3 protein: CASTSRTGASYEQYF; CDR3 DNA: TGCGCCAGCACGTCCCGGACAGGGGCTTCCTACGAGCAGTACTTC
V gene: TRBV5-6; clone size: -; D gene: -; J gene: TRBJ2-7; CDR3 protein: CASSLWGGRPYEQYF; CDR3 DNA: TGTGCCAGCAGCTTGTGGGGCGGTCGACCCTACGAGCAGTACTTC
V gene: TRBV19; clone size: -; D gene: TRBD1; J gene: TRBJ2-3; CDR3 protein: CASSTRQGASTDTQYF; CDR3 DNA: TGTGCCAGTAGTACCCGACAGGGGGCGAGCACAGATACGCAGTATTTT
V gene: TRBV27; clone size: -; D gene: -; J gene: TRBJ1-5; CDR3 protein: CATRSSNQPQHF; CDR3 DNA: TGTGCCACCAGGAGTAGCAATCAGCCCCAGCATTTT
V gene: TRBV7-6; clone size: -; D gene: -; J gene: TRBJ2-5; CDR3 protein: CASSFSVPETQYF; CDR3 DNA: TGTGCCAGCAGCTTCTCGGTCCCAGAGACCCAGTACTTC
V gene: TRBV19; clone size: -; D gene: -; J gene: TRBJ2-3; CDR3 protein: CASSIGSTSTDTQYF; CDR3 DNA: TGTGCCAGTAGTATAGGGTCCACATCCACAGATACGCAGTATTTT
V gene: TRBV3-1/TRBV3-2; clone size: -; D gene: -; J gene: TRBJ1-6; CDR3 protein: CASSQEGGAPYNSPLHF; CDR3 DNA: TGTGCCAGCAGCCAAGAGGGGGGGGCACCCTATAATTCACCCCTCCACTTT
V gene: TRBV5-1; clone size: once; D gene: -; J gene: TRBJ2-5; CDR3 protein: CASSLIPGREETQYF; CDR3 DNA: TGCGCCAGCAGCTTGATCCCGGGTCGGGAAGAGACCCAGTACTTC
V gene: TRBV10-1; clone size: -; D gene: -; J gene: TRBJ2-4; CDR3 protein: CASSSGDLNIQYF; CDR3 DNA: TGCGCCAGCAGTTCAGGGGATTTGAACATTCAGTACTTC
V gene: TRBV6-4; clone size: -; D gene: TRBD2; J gene: TRBJ2-5; CDR3 protein: CASSETGGPGETQYF; CDR3 DNA: TGTGCCAGCAGTGAAACGGGAGGGCCGGGAGAGACCCAGTACTTC
V gene: TRBV7-2; clone size: once; D gene: TRBD2; J gene: TRBJ2-1; CDR3 protein: CASRNEREENNEQFF; CDR3 DNA: TGTGCCAGCAGGAACGAGCGGGAGGAGAACAATGAGCAGTTCTTC